The sequence of this T cell receptor beta chain was determined in a study of regulatory T cells in long-lasting Graves disease. Arm-PCR of CDR3 regions and iRepertoire HTBI primers were used to build TCR beta libraries. MiXCR, applied by TCRdb to the multiplex PCR reads, yields one record per CDR3 protein. The repertoire holds hundreds of thousands of distinct CDR3 sequences, with about 16% as singletons. V was clipped by 0 bases and J by 9 bases; unmatched bases: 10. This CDR3 has 17 residues. CDR1 and CDR2 (germline): SGDLS, YYNGEE. Turning to this clonotype: The antigen remains unidentified.

The time point is: newly diagnosed GD, antithyroid drugs for less than 3 months. Researchers made the TCR library from RNA that was extracted from PBMCs. The authors drew patients from an endocrinology department in Xi'an, China. Findings and limits, study-wide: Persistent disease preferred TRBV28, TRBJ1-2 and TRBJ2-5; new disease, TRBV20-1 and TRBJ2-1.

The same specimen was also included in a second study, on T cells in Graves' hyperthyroidism and ophthalmopathy.

The sequencing used peripheral blood mononuclear cells (PBMCs), collected at new diagnosis, from a patient treated with antithyroid drugs. This receptor was obtained from a man younger than 30 with Graves disease. The chain couples TRBV9 to TRBJ2-1; TRBD2 agrees at 12 bases. For the CDR3, the DNA is TGTGCCAGCAGCGTAGGAGGGCTAGCGGGAGGGCCGGGTGAGCAGTTCTTC. Protein product: CASSVGGLAGGPGEQFF.